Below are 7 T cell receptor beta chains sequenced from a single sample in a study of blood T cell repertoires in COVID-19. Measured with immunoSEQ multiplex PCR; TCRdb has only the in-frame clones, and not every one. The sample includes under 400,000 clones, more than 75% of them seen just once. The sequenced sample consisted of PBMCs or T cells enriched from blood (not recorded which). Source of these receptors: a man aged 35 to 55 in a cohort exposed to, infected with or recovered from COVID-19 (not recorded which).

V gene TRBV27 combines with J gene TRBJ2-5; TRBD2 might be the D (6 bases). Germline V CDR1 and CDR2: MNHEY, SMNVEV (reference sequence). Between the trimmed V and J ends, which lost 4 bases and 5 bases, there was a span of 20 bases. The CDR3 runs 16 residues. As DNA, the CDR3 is TGTGCCAGCAGTTACGGTCGGGGGTTAGCGGCGGAGACCCAGTACTTC. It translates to CASSYGRGLAAETQYF.

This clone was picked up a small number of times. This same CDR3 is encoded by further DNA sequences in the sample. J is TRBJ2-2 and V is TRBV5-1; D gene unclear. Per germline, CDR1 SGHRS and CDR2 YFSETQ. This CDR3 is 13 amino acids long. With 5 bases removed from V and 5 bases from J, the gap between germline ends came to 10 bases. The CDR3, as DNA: TGCGCCAGCAGGACGGGTGGAACCGGGGAGCTGTTTTTT. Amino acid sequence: CASRTGGTGELFF.

The CDR3: CASSQQSSGSTDTQYF. CDR3 DNA sequence: TGTGCCAGCAGCCAGCAGTCTAGCGGGAGTACAGATACGCAGTATTTT. This sequence joins TRBV4-2 and TRBJ2-3; 10 bases agree with TRBD2. CDR1 LGHNA and CDR2 YNFKEQ come from the germline V gene. This CDR3 is 16 amino acids long. V gave up 3 bases and J gave up 3 bases; unmatched junction bases: 6.

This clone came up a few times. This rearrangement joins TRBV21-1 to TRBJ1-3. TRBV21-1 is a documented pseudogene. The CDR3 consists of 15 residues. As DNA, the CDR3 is TGTGCCAGCAGCAAGGAGGGCTGGGTCGGAAACACCATATATTTT. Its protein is CASSKEGWVGNTIYF.

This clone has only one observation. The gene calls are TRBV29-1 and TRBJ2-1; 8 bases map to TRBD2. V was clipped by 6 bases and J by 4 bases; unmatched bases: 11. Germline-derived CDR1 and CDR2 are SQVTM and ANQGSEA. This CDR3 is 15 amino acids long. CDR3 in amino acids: CSVAVGSGIYNEQFF. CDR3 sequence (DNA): TGCAGCGTCGCGGTGGGTAGCGGGATTTACAATGAGCAGTTCTTC.

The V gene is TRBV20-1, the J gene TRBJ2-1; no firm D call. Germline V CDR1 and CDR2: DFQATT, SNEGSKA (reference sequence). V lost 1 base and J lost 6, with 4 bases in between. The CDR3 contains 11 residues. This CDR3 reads CSARGPNEQFF. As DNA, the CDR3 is TGCAGTGCTAGAGGGCCCAATGAGCAGTTCTTC.

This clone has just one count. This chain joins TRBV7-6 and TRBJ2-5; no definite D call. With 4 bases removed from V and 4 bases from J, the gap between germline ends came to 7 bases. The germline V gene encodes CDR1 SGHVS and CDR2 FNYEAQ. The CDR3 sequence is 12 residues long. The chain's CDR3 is CASSSRLETQYF. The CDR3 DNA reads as TGTGCCAGCAGCTCCCGGTTAGAGACCCAGTACTTC.